This entry concerns a single TCR beta chain. This sample was included in a study of blood T cell repertoires in COVID-19. Study-level information: Samples taken during acute and convalescent COVID-19 were collected in the United States, Italy and Spain. PBMCs, B-cell-depleted T cells, or T cells were the source of the cDNA or gDNA that made up the material.

Germline trimming cut 7 bases from V and 8 bases from J; bases unmatched to any gene: 9. CDR3 length: 14 residues. Germline V gives CDR1 SNHLY, CDR2 FYNNEI. In the source study's methods: Reference gene primer amplification yielded estimated nucleated cell counts. The repertoire was sequenced with immunoSEQ multiplex PCR; TCRdb's copy has only in-frame clones and lacks some. V and J calls and clone size are copied from that table; D and trimming were computed from the DNA. The repertoire includes some 270,000 clones, around 83% of them detected once, and more than 1.5% sits in the top ten. Sequencing was carried out using peripheral blood. The origin of this receptor is a woman between 40 and 55 years old who had recovered from COVID-19. The rearrangement links TRBV2 to TRBJ2-1; 9 bases fit TRBD1. The CDR3 coding sequence is TGTGCCAGCAAGGGGGACAGGGTGCTCGATGAGCAGTTCTTC. Encoded protein: CASKGDRVLDEQFF.